This is a list of T cell receptor beta chains from one sample in a study of cytomegalovirus exposure and HLA in healthy donors. Some clones are missing from TCRdb's copy, which holds only in-frame ones; the method was immunoSEQ multiplex PCR. The repertoire holds a few hundred thousand clones, with around 90% as singletons. Material: PBMCs. The receptors come from a girl aged 2-9 years in good health and CMV-seronegative. Both conserved end residues are part of each CDR3. D genes are given only for firm matches. Size is omitted from some rows. Given values are once, few, many or a class for expanded clones.

>once|TRBV19|.|TRBJ1-1
CASSIGGAGNTEAFF
TGTGCCAGTAGTATAGGGGGCGCAGGGAACACTGAAGCTTTCTTT
>once|TRBV13|.|TRBJ2-3
CASSSQGIDTQYF
TGTGCCAGCAGTTCTCAGGGTATAGATACGCAGTATTTT
>.|TRBV10-3|TRBD1|TRBJ1-4
CAIGYRGPSTNEKLFF
TGTGCCATCGGGTACAGGGGGCCCTCAACTAATGAAAAACTGTTTTTT
>.|TRBV9|.|TRBJ2-7
CASSVLQGSYEQYF
TGTGCCAGCAGCGTACTTCAGGGCTCCTACGAGCAGTACTTC
>once|TRBV5-1|TRBD2|TRBJ2-3
CASSPTSGIRYHTDTQYF
TGCGCCAGCAGCCCCACTAGCGGGATCAGGTACCACACAGATACGCAGTATTTT
>.|TRBV6-5|.|TRBJ2-5
CASRRGWMETQYF
TGTGCCAGCCGACGGGGGTGGATGGAGACCCAGTACTTC
>.|TRBV12-2|.|TRBJ2-5
CASRLDRGGTGGAAQETQYF
TGTGCAAGTCGCTTAGATAGGGGTGGGACAGGGGGCGCAGCCCAAGAGACCCAGTACTTC
>.|TRBV28|.|TRBJ1-2
CACATGFYGYTF
TGTGCATGCGCGACGGGATTCTATGGCTACACCTTC
>.|TRBV9|TRBD2|TRBJ2-3
CASSGPRSGGAVDTQYF
TGTGCCAGCAGCGGGCCGAGAAGCGGGGGGGCCGTAGATACGCAGTATTTT
>many|TRBV5-1|TRBD1|TRBJ2-7
CASSSLQGLHYEQYF
TGCGCCAGCAGCTCCCTACAGGGGTTACACTACGAGCAGTACTTC
>.|TRBV13|.|TRBJ1-6
CASSTGGVRPPLHF
TGTGCCAGCAGCACGGGGGGGGTTCGGCCACCCCTCCACTTT
>.|TRBV11-2|TRBD2|TRBJ2-5
CASTLKTSGNTQETQYF
TGTGCCAGCACCCTAAAGACTAGCGGGAACACCCAAGAGACCCAGTACTTC
>.|TRBV19|.|TRBJ2-6
CASSIADSGANVLTF
TGTGCCAGTAGTATAGCAGACTCTGGGGCCAACGTCCTGACTTTC
>.|TRBV10-3|TRBD2|TRBJ2-1
CAISLTSGRGNEQFF
TGTGCCATCAGTTTGACTAGCGGGAGGGGGAATGAGCAGTTCTTC
>once|TRBV5-1|.|TRBJ2-5
CASSLGRGGETQYF
TGCGCCAGCAGCTTGGGCAGGGGTGGCGAGACCCAGTACTTC
>.|TRBV19|TRBD2|TRBJ2-3
CASSGLADTQYF
TGTGCCAGTTCGGGACTAGCAGATACGCAGTATTTT
>.|TRBV7-8|.|TRBJ1-6
CASSLGVRDINSPLHF
TGTGCCAGCAGCTTAGGTGTCAGGGACATCAATTCACCCCTCCACTTT
>.|TRBV5-1|.|TRBJ1-6
CASSLSGYNSPLHF
TGCGCCAGCAGCTTGTCGGGCTATAATTCACCCCTCCACTTT
>.|TRBV11-2|TRBD1|TRBJ2-1
CASSLEGQPYNEQFF
TGTGCCAGCAGCTTAGAGGGACAGCCATACAATGAGCAGTTCTTC
>.|TRBV5-1|TRBD2|TRBJ2-7
CASSSLGTSGRGSSYEQYF
TGCGCCAGCAGCTCACTAGGGACTAGCGGGAGGGGAAGCTCCTACGAGCAGTACTTC
>.|TRBV6-5|TRBD1|TRBJ2-7
CASSNRGYEQYF
TGTGCCAGCAGTAACAGGGGCTACGAGCAGTACTTC
>.|TRBV25-1|TRBD1|TRBJ1-4
CASSDYRGKLFF
TGTGCCAGCAGTGATTACAGGGGAAAACTGTTTTTT
>.|TRBV13|.|TRBJ2-5
CASSLTFEGTQETQYF
TGTGCCAGCAGCTTAACATTTGAGGGAACCCAAGAGACCCAGTACTTC
>.|TRBV18|.|TRBJ2-7
CASSPRQSYEQYF
TGTGCCAGCTCACCACGACAATCCTACGAGCAGTACTTC
>.|TRBV28|TRBD1|TRBJ2-7
CATQTGNYEQYF
TGTGCCACCCAGACAGGGAATTACGAGCAGTACTTC
>.|TRBV5-6|TRBD1|TRBJ1-2
CASSLQAGGCGYTF
TGTGCCAGCAGCTTGCAGGCAGGGGGCTGTGGCTACACCTTC
>.|TRBV6-5|TRBD1|TRBJ1-2
CASSSGTEFNYGYTF
TGTGCCAGCAGTTCCGGGACAGAGTTTAACTATGGCTACACCTTC
>.|TRBV5-6|.|TRBJ1-1
CASSLLQGWTEAFF
TGTGCCAGCAGCTTGTTACAGGGTTGGACTGAAGCTTTCTTT
>few|TRBV4-1|.|TRBJ1-6
CASSQELNSPLHF
TGCGCCAGCAGCCAAGAACTCAATTCACCCCTCCACTTT
>.|TRBV7-8|.|TRBJ2-3
CASSFSVDTQYF
TGTGCCAGCAGCTTTTCCGTAGATACGCAGTATTTT
>.|TRBV19|.|TRBJ2-7
CASSTRRDSIIGEQYF
TGTGCCAGTAGCACCCGCCGGGACTCCATCATCGGCGAGCAGTACTTC
>.|TRBV10-3|TRBD1|TRBJ2-5
CAISLTGDQETQYF
TGTGCCATCAGCCTTACAGGGGACCAAGAGACCCAGTACTTC
>.|TRBV29-1|TRBD1|TRBJ2-1
CTHLSDRGDNEQFF
TGCACCCACCTATCGGACAGGGGCGACAATGAGCAGTTCTTC
>.|TRBV5-4|.|TRBJ1-6
CASSLSGVLNSPLHF
TGTGCCAGCAGCTTGTCAGGGGTGCTGAATTCACCCCTCCACTTT
>.|TRBV7-7|.|TRBJ2-1
CASSLAADDSYNEQFF
TGTGCTAGCAGCTTAGCGGCTGATGACAGCTACAATGAGCAGTTCTTC
>.|TRBV7-6|.|TRBJ1-2
CASSSRANYGYTF
TGTGCCAGCAGCTCCAGGGCCAACTATGGCTACACCTTC
>.|TRBV6-6|TRBD2|TRBJ2-1
CASRSGTSGYNEQFF
TGTGCCAGCAGATCCGGGACTAGCGGGTACAATGAGCAGTTCTTC
>.|TRBV5-6|.|TRBJ2-7
CASSRGPSSYEQYF
TGTGCCAGCAGCAGGGGTCCCAGCTCCTACGAGCAGTACTTC
>.|TRBV6-5|.|TRBJ1-2
CASSRQAGSGYTF
TGTGCCAGCAGTCGACAGGCAGGTTCGGGCTACACCTTC
>.|TRBV2|.|TRBJ1-4
CASRDREDEKLFF
TGTGCCAGCCGGGACCGGGAGGATGAAAAACTGTTTTTT
>.|TRBV5-1|.|TRBJ2-5
CASSLVASQETQYF
TGCGCTAGCAGCTTGGTAGCTTCCCAAGAGACCCAGTACTTC